Following are 19 T cell receptor beta chains from one sample sequenced in a study of cytomegalovirus exposure and HLA in healthy donors. 13 Jbeta primers and 60 Vbeta primers were used for the PCR. Assay used: immunoSEQ multiplex PCR; TCRdb lists only in-frame clones, some missing. This sample has about 150,000 clones, with 84% found just once. Specimen: PBMCs. These receptors came from a boy younger than 10 in good health and CMV-seronegative.

The chain joins TRBV5-4 to TRBJ2-5, with D hard to call. The CDR3 has 13 residues. Germline V gene sequence: CDR1 SGHNT, CDR2 YYREEE (reference sequence). Trimming took off 0 bases at V and 2 bases at J, with 5 bases between the two ends. Written as DNA, the CDR3 is TGTGCCAGCAGCTTGGTCGGGCAAGAGACCCAGTACTTC. This translates into CASSLVGQETQYF.

The rearrangement joins TRBV18 to TRBJ2-2, with D possibly matching TRBD2 (6 bases). Deletions cut 3 bases from V and 7 bases from J, with 18 bases between. Germline V gene data show CDR1 as KGHSH and CDR2 as LQKENI. CDR3 length: 16 residues. CDR3 amino acids: CASSPFPGVGGGELFF. Here the CDR3 DNA reads TGTGCCAGCTCACCGTTCCCGGGAGTCGGAGGCGGGGAGCTGTTTTTT.

The V call is TRBV7-3, the J call TRBJ2-3; the match to TRBD2 covers 8 bases. V lost 5 bases, J lost 5 bases, and 3 bases stayed unmatched. The CDR3 sequence is 13 residues long. Germline values: CDR1 SGHTA, CDR2 FQGTGA. CDR3 sequence: CASSTGGVDTQYF. CDR3 sequence (DNA): TGTGCCAGCAGCACCGGGGGGGTAGATACGCAGTATTTT. Together with reference TRBV7-3 and TRBJ2-3, the CDR3 gives the full variable domain: GAGVSQTPSNKVTEKGKYVELRCDPISGHTALYWYRQSLGQGPEFLIYFQGTGAADDSGLPNDRFFAVRPEGSVSTLKIQRTERGDSAVYLCASSTGGVDTQYFGPGTRLTVL.

V and J are TRBV25-1 and TRBJ1-2; TRBD1 is a possible D gene (6 bases). Trimming left V 1 base short and J 8 bases short, with 17 bases between. Germline CDR1 reads MGHDK; CDR2 reads SYGVNS. The CDR3 extends over 15 amino acids. CDR3 DNA sequence: TGTGCCAGCAGTGAATGGCCACAAGGGGGTGAGGGCTACACCTTC. Its translation is CASSEWPQGGEGYTF.

Concerning this clone itself: This same CDR3 is encoded by further DNA sequences in the sample. V usage is TRBV28 and J usage is TRBJ2-7; 9 nucleotides match TRBD1. Germline V gene data show CDR1 as MDHEN and CDR2 as SYDVKM. CDR3 length: 13 residues. With 3 bases clipped from V and 3 bases from J, the junction kept 0 bases outside the gene matches. As DNA, the CDR3 is TGTGCCAGCAGTTTGGGACAGGGCTACGAGCAGTACTTC. This translates into CASSLGQGYEQYF.

The J gene is TRBJ2-5, the V gene TRBV7-6, with 7 nucleotides matching TRBD2. The ends lost 0 bases at V and 4 bases at J; junction bases unmatched: 11. From germline, CDR1 is SGHVS and CDR2 FNYEAQ. The CDR3 runs 17 residues. This CDR3 is CASSLALRGRARETQYF. The DNA of the CDR3 is TGTGCCAGCAGCTTAGCGCTAAGAGGGAGGGCCAGAGAGACCCAGTACTTC.

This chain uses TRBV6-1 with TRBJ2-1; D unclear. This CDR3 has 14 residues. Germline CDR1 is MNHNS and CDR2 is SASEGT. Trimming shortened V by 4 bases and J by 8 bases, and 15 bases separated the two germline ends. CDR3 sequence reads: CASSAPVPLDEQFF. The DNA for the CDR3 is TGTGCCAGCAGTGCCCCTGTCCCTTTAGATGAGCAGTTCTTC.

This clone was seen a single time. This chain links TRBV27 with TRBJ2-5; 7 nucleotides match TRBD2. V shed 7 bases and J 7 bases; nucleotides not matched to a gene: 12. Per the germline V gene, CDR1 is MNHEY and CDR2 is SMNVEV (reference sequence). This CDR3 has 14 residues. The DNA for the CDR3 is TGTGCCAGCACCCAACTAGCGAGTGGTGGGACCCAGTACTTC. Protein sequence: CASTQLASGGTQYF.

J is TRBJ1-2 and V is TRBV7-9; D is unclear. Trimming took off 5 bases at V and 0 bases at J, with 10 bases between the two ends. Germline V lookup: CDR1 SEHNR, CDR2 FQNEAQ (reference sequence). The CDR3 totals 14 residues. The CDR3 is CASSLTGTNYGYTF. The CDR3 nucleotides read TGTGCCAGCAGCCTCACCGGGACTAACTATGGCTACACCTTC.

Here the CDR3 DNA reads TGTGCCAGCAGTGGGGGAGCGTGGAATCAGCCCCAGCATTTT. It specifies CASSGGAWNQPQHF. This chain uses TRBV6-1 with TRBJ1-5; no reliable D call. Trimming removed 4 bases from V and 4 bases from J, with 11 bases in between. Looked up from germline, CDR1 is MNHNS and CDR2 is SASEGT. There are 14 residues in the CDR3.

CDR3 nucleotides: TGTGCCAGCAGCTCCCAGGGGACGGAAAGCTCCTACGAGCAGTACTTC. Its protein is CASSSQGTESSYEQYF. The J gene is TRBJ2-7, the V gene TRBV7-8, with D possibly TRBD1 on 6 matching bases. Per the germline V gene, CDR1 is SGHVS and CDR2 is FQNEAQ. CDR3 length equals 16 residues. V was trimmed by 4 bases and J by 0 bases, leaving 16 bases between them.

The rearrangement uses TRBV27 and TRBJ2-6; 8 nucleotides match TRBD1. Unmatched junction bases numbered 15, after V lost 5 bases and J lost 0 bases. Germline CDR1 MNHEY, CDR2 SMNVEV (reference sequence). CDR3 length: 20 residues. The chain's CDR3 is CASSPGAGGPGASGANVLTF. CDR3 DNA sequence: TGTGCCAGCAGTCCAGGGGCAGGGGGCCCGGGCGCCTCTGGGGCCAACGTCCTGACTTTC.

The genes are TRBV9 and TRBJ2-1; possible D gene TRBD2, 6 bases. The germline V gene encodes CDR1 SGDLS and CDR2 YYNGEE. V lost 4 bases to trimming and J lost 5 bases, with 16 bases between them. There are 15 residues in the CDR3. CDR3 region: CASSNSGLGNNEQFF. The CDR3 region has the DNA TGTGCCAGCAGCAATAGCGGACTTGGGAACAATGAGCAGTTCTTC.

The gene calls are TRBV6-5 and TRBJ1-2, with 11 positions matching TRBD1. V lost 6 bases to trimming and J lost 4 bases; unmatched junction nucleotides: 4. The CDR3 is 14 amino acids. Per the germline V gene, CDR1 is MNHEY and CDR2 is SVGAGI. CDR3 protein: CASRLGQGAYGYTF. The CDR3 DNA is TGTGCCAGCAGACTAGGACAGGGGGCCTATGGCTACACCTTC.

The chain recombines TRBV14 with TRBJ2-7, with no clear D. V was pared by 8 bases and J by 5 bases, with 13 bases between. The germline gives CDR1 SGHDN, CDR2 FVKESK. The CDR3 is 12 residues long. CDR3 sequence: CASGYYPHEQYF. The DNA for the CDR3 is TGTGCCAGCGGTTACTATCCTCACGAGCAGTACTTC. The full variable domain, rest sourced from reference TRBV14 and TRBJ2-7, is EAGVTQFPSHSVIEKGQTVTLRCDPISGHDNLYWYRRVMGKEIKFLLHFVKESKQDESGMPNNRFLAERTGGTYSTLKVQPAELEDSGVYFCASGYYPHEQYFGPGTRLTVT.

The rearrangement uses TRBV5-1 and TRBJ1-1; 8 nucleotides agree with TRBD1. The CDR3 has 15 amino acids. V gave up 0 bases and J gave up 10 bases; unmatched junction bases: 11. Germline assignment: CDR1 SGHRS and CDR2 YFSETQ. The CDR3 loop is CASSLEGRGQVVAFF. The CDR3 DNA sequence: TGCGCCAGCAGCTTGGAGGGCAGGGGGCAGGTTGTAGCTTTCTTT.

The rearrangement joins TRBV19 to TRBJ2-1, with D perhaps matching TRBD1 (6 bases). V gave up 5 bases and J gave up 5 bases, with 10 bases separating them. The CDR3 runs to 13 residues. CDR1 and CDR2 from the germline V gene are LNHDA and SQIVND (reference sequence). CDR3 nucleotides: TGTGCCAGTAGTGGGGACAAAAACAATGAGCAGTTCTTC. Amino acid sequence: CASSGDKNNEQFF. The variable domain in full, with the rest retrieved from reference TRBV19 and TRBJ2-1, is DGGITQSPKYLFRKEGQNVTLSCEQNLNHDAMYWYRQDPGQGLRLIYYSQIVNDFQKGDIAEGYSVSREKKESFPLTVTSAQKNPTAFYLCASSGDKNNEQFFGPGTRLTVL.

Turning to this clone: The junction departs from the called germline gene at one end, perhaps through a read error. The gene calls are TRBV27 and TRBJ1-4; tentative D call: TRBD1 (6 bases). Germline loops: CDR1 MNHEY, CDR2 SMNVEV (reference sequence). The CDR3 is 15 amino acids. DNA for the CDR3: TGTGCCAGCAGTTTAAGGACAGTGCCTAACGAAAAACTGTTTTTT. Translation: CASSLRTVPNEKLFF.

This clone was seen once. The chain links TRBV19 to TRBJ2-1; 10 nucleotides line up with TRBD2. The germline V gene encodes CDR1 LNHDA and CDR2 SQIVND (reference sequence). This CDR3 has 16 amino acids. J lost 6 bases, V lost 6 bases, and 11 bases had no gene match. The CDR3 spells CASSRLAGPGGNEQFF. The CDR3, as DNA: TGTGCCAGTAGCCGACTAGCGGGCCCGGGGGGCAATGAGCAGTTCTTC.